This note documents a single T cell receptor beta chain sequence. The antigen is not known. The data derive from a study of cytomegalovirus exposure and HLA in healthy donors. Study-level points and caveats: Both high specificity and high sensitivity reportedly marked the classifier's diagnosis of cytomegalovirus status. With DRB1 most and HLA-C fewest, TCR association rates differed between HLA loci in a later analysis.

13 Jbeta primers and 60 Vbeta primers were used for the PCR. Only in-frame clones appear in the TCRdb table, and some are missing; sequencing was by immunoSEQ multiplex PCR. The profile covers around 150,000 clones, with approximately 80% appearing a single time and around 4.9% taken by the ten largest. The CDR3 has 14 amino acids. The ends were cut back, 4 bases at V and 1 base at J, with 10 bases in the middle. The sample was PBMCs. The clonotype was recovered from a male donor in good health and CMV-seronegative. The rearrangement uses TRBV5-7 and TRBJ2-3; no clear D. TRBV5-7 carries the ORF label, with uncertain function. CDR3 sequence reads: CASSPCEGTDTQYF. CDR3 bases: TGTGCCAGCAGCCCCTGTGAGGGCACAGATACGCAGTATTTT.